This record covers a single T cell receptor beta chain. No antigen is known for it. Other DNA sequences from this sample encode an identical CDR3 as well. This entry belongs to a study of cytomegalovirus exposure and HLA in healthy donors. The PCR contained 60 Vbeta and 13 Jbeta primers. Sequencing used immunoSEQ multiplex PCR; TCRdb keeps in-frame clones, though not all of them. Counted here are about 180,000 clones, approximately 80% occurring once; the ten biggest clones make up around 1.5%. The study's findings and limits: A later analysis linked around 15,000 TCR beta sequences to HLA alleles at 0.05 false discovery rate. Presence/absence analysis assumed near-uniform sequencing depth across donors.

Germline values: CDR1 SGHRS, CDR2 YFSETQ. The trim removed 0 bases at V and 4 bases at J, leaving 2 bases unmatched. This CDR3 region has 14 residues. The sequence was obtained from a man between 18 and 35 years old in good health and CMV-seronegative. The sequenced sample consisted of PBMCs. The rearrangement joins TRBV5-1 to TRBJ1-1; the match to TRBD1 covers 8 bases. CDR3 protein: CASSLGRGLTEAFF. CDR3 coding DNA: TGCGCCAGCAGCTTGGGCAGGGGGCTCACTGAAGCTTTCTTT. The full variable domain, its missing parts supplied by reference TRBV5-1 and TRBJ1-1, is KAGVTQTPRYLIKTRGQQVTLSCSPISGHRSVSWYQQTPGQGLQFLFEYFSETQRNKGNFPGRFSGRQFSNSRSEMNVSTLELGDSALYLCASSLGRGLTEAFFGQGTRLTVV.